Described below is a single TCR beta chain sequence and its context. Antigen unknown. This specimen belongs to a study of cytomegalovirus exposure and HLA in healthy donors. Study conclusions and caveats: Accurate prediction of HLA-A and HLA-B alleles (for most subjects) was reportedly achieved from TCR beta sequences. Later analysis reportedly placed an Asian-associated ancestry cluster below the roughly 680-donor mean in N-insertions. In a later analysis, HLA-associated TCR beta chains were more clonally expanded than equally common others.

PCR involved 60 Vbeta and 13 Jbeta primers. In the authors' workflow: The count from a later analysis was tens of millions of unique TCR beta chains, some 9.9 million of them shared. The repertoire was sequenced with immunoSEQ multiplex PCR; TCRdb's copy has only in-frame clones and lacks some. That table is the source of V, J and clone size, and D and trimming were worked out from the DNA. The sample holds around 150,000 clones, roughly 80% seen once. The TCR sequence derives from a man between 25 and 39 years old in good health and CMV-seronegative. Sequencing used PBMCs.

CDR3 amino acids: CASSQGQGRNTEAFF. The CDR3 DNA is TGTGCCAGCAGTCAGGGACAGGGGAGGAACACTGAAGCTTTCTTT. The chain combines TRBV6-6 with TRBJ1-1, with 10 bases fitting TRBD1. CDR1 and CDR2 (germline): MNHNY, SVGAGI (reference sequence). CDR3 length: 15 amino acids. J gave up 1 base and V 5 bases, and 4 bases lay outside the gene matches.